Presented here are 25 T cell receptor beta chains from one specimen sequenced in a study of T cell repertoires in aging, cancer and after chemotherapy. The template was genomic DNA from peripheral blood, not RNA. Rearranged V-D-J TRB sequences were amplified with a mixed TRB-A/B primer pool. A single record per CDR3 protein comes from TCRdb applying MiXCR to the multiplex PCR reads. Altogether fewer than 3,500 distinct CDR3 sequences are present, almost 25% being singletons, with the ten largest covering about 10%. The sequencing input was blood. These receptors came from a human donor with a solid tumor.

This clonotype is medium-sized. The chain has TRBV7-6 and TRBJ1-2, with unresolved D. V was trimmed by 2 bases and J by 8 bases, leaving 9 bases between them. From germline, CDR1 is SGHVS and CDR2 FNYEAQ. The length of the CDR3 is 12 residues. CDR3 nucleotide sequence: TGTGCCAGCAGCTTAACGGGGTGGGGCTACACCTTC. It is translated as CASSLTGWGYTF.

In its sample, this clonotype ranks as medium-sized. The rearrangement uses TRBV5-1 and TRBJ2-2, with 10 bases matching TRBD2. The CDR3 covers 16 residues. The ends lost 4 bases at V and 3 bases at J; junction bases unmatched: 6. The germline gives CDR1 SGHRS, CDR2 YFSETQ. CDR3 protein: CASSRTSGSYTGELFF. The CDR3 DNA is TGCGCCAGCAGCCGGACTAGCGGCTCTTACACCGGGGAGCTGTTTTTT.

This clonotype was detected once. The chain has TRBV6-5 and TRBJ2-2; 11 bases are shared with TRBD2. The CDR3 spans 18 residues. V dropped 2 bases and J dropped 5; count of bases not matched to a gene: 10. Germline lookup yields CDR1 MNHEY and CDR2 SVGAGI. The CDR3 sequence is CASSYDPGTSGFTGELFF. CDR3 DNA: TGTGCCAGCAGTTACGACCCCGGGACTAGCGGTTTTACCGGGGAGCTGTTTTTT.

In this sample, this clonotype is large. This chain joins TRBV19 and TRBJ1-4, with no clear D. The CDR3 sequence is 13 residues long. V was clipped by 5 bases and J by 1 base, with 5 bases between them. Looked up from germline, CDR1 is LNHDA and CDR2 is SQIVND (reference sequence). The CDR3 is CASSFGTNEKLFF. The CDR3 nucleotides read TGTGCCAGTAGTTTTGGAACTAATGAAAAACTGTTTTTT.

This clonotype ranks as medium-sized. CDR3 loop: CASSFVGQGNSPLHF. The DNA of the CDR3 is TGTGCCAGCAGTTTTGTGGGACAGGGGAATTCACCCCTCCACTTT. The rearrangement joins TRBV27 to TRBJ1-6, with 10 bases that match TRBD1. Looked up from germline, CDR1 is MNHEY and CDR2 is SMNVEV (reference sequence). The CDR3 totals 15 residues. V trimming: 3 bases; J trimming: 7 bases; junction bases outside the gene matches: 3.

V usage is TRBV4-1 and J usage is TRBJ1-1; 8 positions agree with TRBD1. The CDR3 runs 17 residues. Germline-derived CDR1 and CDR2 are MGHRA and YSYEKL. The J segment lost 1 base and the V segment lost 0 bases, leaving 7 bases of the junction unmatched. In nucleotides, the CDR3 is TGCGCCAGCAGCCAAGAAGGGACCGGGACAGGGAACACTGAAGCTTTCTTT. Its protein product is CASSQEGTGTGNTEAFF.

By sample share, this clonotype is medium-sized. This chain links TRBV27 with TRBJ2-3; D not resolved. This CDR3 region has 13 residues. The ends were cut back, 5 bases at V and 5 bases at J, with 11 bases in the middle. The germline CDR1 and CDR2 sequences are MNHEY and SMNVEV (reference sequence). The CDR3 loop reads CASSVSTGDTQYF. CDR3 DNA: TGTGCCAGCAGTGTTTCGACGGGAGATACGCAGTATTTT.

The rearrangement uses TRBV18 and TRBJ2-7; D is ambiguous. Between the trimmed V and J ends, which lost 4 bases and 2 bases, there was a span of 6 bases. Germline V gene data show CDR1 as KGHSH and CDR2 as LQKENI. The CDR3 has 12 amino acids. Written as DNA, the CDR3 is TGTGCCAGCTCACAGGCAGCCTACGAGCAGTACTTC. It translates to CASSQAAYEQYF.

CDR3 DNA: TGTGCCAGCCCCCGGACTAGCGGGAGCACCGGCAATGAGCAGTTCTTC. Residues: CASPRTSGSTGNEQFF. The V call is TRBV12-3 or TRBV12-4, the J call TRBJ2-1, with 13 bases that match TRBD2. The CDR3 length is 16 residues. The trim removed 8 bases at V and 6 bases at J, leaving 10 bases unmatched.

This clonotype is categorized as medium-sized. CDR3 bases: TGTGCCAGCAAACAGGGCCCTTCGAATGGGAATCAGCCCCAGCATTTT. Encoded protein: CASKQGPSNGNQPQHF. The J gene is TRBJ1-5, the V gene TRBV12-3 or TRBV12-4, with D perhaps TRBD1 (6 bases). CDR3 size: 16 residues. V lost 7 bases, J lost 4 bases, and 20 bases lay in between.

The rearrangement links TRBV6-4 to TRBJ1-1, with no clear D. V lost 3 bases, J lost 3 bases, and 8 bases lay in between. This CDR3 is built from 13 residues. Germline V lookup: CDR1 MRHNA, CDR2 SNTAGT. CDR3 DNA: TGTGCCAGCAGTGAGAAAGGGCACACTGAAGCTTTCTTT. It is translated as CASSEKGHTEAFF.

By sample fraction, this clonotype is large. The gene calls are TRBV29-1 and TRBJ2-7; D perhaps matches TRBD1 (6 bases). V lost 0 bases to trimming and J lost 2 bases, with 14 bases between them. The length of the CDR3 is 15 residues. Germline V gives CDR1 SQVTM, CDR2 ANQGSEA. CDR3 sequence: CSVEEGPGEAYEQYF. The CDR3 region has the DNA TGCAGCGTTGAAGAAGGTCCAGGGGAAGCCTACGAGCAGTACTTC.

With respect to this clonotype: A read error may explain this, as a much larger clone is one base away. The V call is TRBV6-1, the J call TRBJ1-1, with TRBD1 identical over 12 bases. Germline trimming cut 8 bases from V and 5 bases from J; bases unmatched to any gene: 9. Germline V lookup: CDR1 MNHNS, CDR2 SASEGT. The CDR3 contains 15 residues. Here the CDR3 reads CASGQGQGALTEAFF. The CDR3 region has the DNA TGTGCCAGCGGTCAGGGACAGGGGGCTTTAACTGAAGCTTTCTTT.

This clonotype rates as large. The V and J genes are TRBV29-1 and TRBJ2-6; D remains ambiguous. V lost 5 bases and J lost 0, with 11 bases in between. The CDR3 has 15 residues. CDR1 is SQVTM and CDR2 is ANQGSEA in the germline V gene. CDR3: CSVSPLISGANVLTF. The DNA of the CDR3 is TGCAGCGTTTCTCCGCTCATCTCTGGGGCCAACGTCCTGACTTTC.

This clonotype is labeled medium-sized (0.01 to 0.1%). V is TRBV18 and J is TRBJ2-3; D uncertain. CDR3 length equals 12 residues. CDR1 is KGHSH and CDR2 is LQKENI in the germline V gene. The ends were cut back, 2 bases at V and 0 bases at J, with 0 bases in the middle. As DNA, the CDR3 is TGTGCCAGCTCACCAAGCACAGATACGCAGTATTTT. This encodes CASSPSTDTQYF.

This clonotype is medium-sized in the sample. This chain connects TRBV12-3 or TRBV12-4 to TRBJ2-7, with D perhaps being TRBD1 or TRBD2 (6 bases each). V lost 3 bases to trimming and J lost 5 bases, with 20 bases between them. This CDR3 has 16 residues. The DNA of the CDR3 is TGTGCCAGCAGTTTTTTGTTGACGGAGGGGGTCCACGAGCAGTACTTC. Protein product: CASSFLLTEGVHEQYF.

In this sample, this clonotype is medium-sized. V is TRBV18 and J is TRBJ2-1; D might be TRBD2 (6 bases). Trimming left V 1 base short and J 0 bases short, with 7 bases between. This CDR3 contains 15 residues. CDR1 is KGHSH and CDR2 is LQKENI in the germline V gene. In nucleotides, the CDR3 is TGTGCCAGCTCACCACTAGCGGCCTCCTACAATGAGCAGTTCTTC. Translated, it gives CASSPLAASYNEQFF.

The chain combines TRBV29-1 with TRBJ2-5; TRBD2 matches at 10 bases. The germline gives CDR1 SQVTM, CDR2 ANQGSEA. V was clipped by 6 bases and J by 2 bases; unmatched bases: 3. This CDR3 is 13 amino acids long. The CDR3 loop is CSVAGLAQETQYF. For the CDR3, the DNA is TGCAGCGTCGCGGGACTAGCGCAAGAGACCCAGTACTTC.

This clonotype is labeled as large (0.1 to 1%). The chain has TRBV18 and TRBJ2-5, with TRBD1 as a possible D gene (5 bases). CDR3 size: 12 residues. Germline CDR1 reads KGHSH; CDR2 reads LQKENI. With 3 bases removed from V and 5 bases from J, the gap between germline ends came to 7 bases. The CDR3, as DNA: TGTGCCAGCTCACCCAAGGGGGAGACCCAGTACTTC. Translating gives CASSPKGETQYF.

This chain connects TRBV11-1 to TRBJ2-5; TRBD1 matches at 8 bases. The length of the CDR3 is 15 residues. Germline CDR1 SGHAT, CDR2 FQDESV (reference sequence). With V trimmed by 6 bases and J by 4 bases, 10 bases remained unmatched. CDR3 sequence: CASSFRGQWAETQYF. CDR3 sequence (DNA): TGTGCCAGCAGTTTCAGGGGGCAGTGGGCAGAGACCCAGTACTTC.

The CDR3 loop is CASMGRGRNEQYF. The CDR3 DNA follows: TGTGCCAGTATGGGCAGGGGGCGGAACGAGCAGTACTTC. The chain has TRBV19 and TRBJ2-7; the match to TRBD1 covers 8 bases. After removal of 7 bases from V and 5 bases from J, the junction contained 7 bases not matched to a gene. Germline V lookup: CDR1 LNHDA, CDR2 SQIVND (reference sequence). The CDR3 runs 13 residues.

The chain has TRBV2 and TRBJ2-3, with a possible D match to TRBD1 (6 bases). With 6 bases removed from V and 8 bases from J, the gap between germline ends came to 15 bases. The CDR3 runs 13 residues. The V gene's germline CDR1 is SNHLY and CDR2 FYNNEI. Written as DNA, the CDR3 is TGTGCCAGCAGAGATCAGGGGACCTCTACGCAGTATTTT. Its translation is CASRDQGTSTQYF.

By share, this clonotype counts as medium-sized (0.01 to 0.1%). The chain employs TRBV5-5 and TRBJ2-1; the match to TRBD2 covers 10 bases. Germline CDR1 SGHKS, CDR2 YYEKEE (reference sequence). V dropped 4 bases and J dropped 1; count of bases not matched to a gene: 2. This CDR3 is built from 15 residues. The CDR3 bases are TGTGCCAGCAGCCGGACTAGCGGTTCCTACAATGAGCAGTTCTTC. Residues: CASSRTSGSYNEQFF.

This clonotype is large. This sequence joins TRBV19 and TRBJ2-1, with 8 nucleotides matching TRBD1. V dropped 5 bases and J dropped 7; count of bases not matched to a gene: 10. The V gene's germline CDR1 is LNHDA and CDR2 SQIVND (reference sequence). CDR3 length equals 15 residues. The CDR3 nucleotides are TGTGCCAGTAGTCCGCGACAGGGGACGGCGAATGAGCAGTTCTTC. Its translation is CASSPRQGTANEQFF.

As to this clonotype: The germline gene is not matched at one end of the junction; a read error may be the cause. V gene TRBV5-1 combines with J gene TRBJ1-4, with D possibly being TRBD1 (5 bases). The CDR3 covers 15 residues. The V gene's germline CDR1 is SGHRS and CDR2 YFSETQ. The CDR3 loop reads CARSETGGRPEKLFF. CDR3 DNA: TGTGCCAGAAGCGAAACAGGCGGCCGTCCGGAAAAACTGTTTTTT.